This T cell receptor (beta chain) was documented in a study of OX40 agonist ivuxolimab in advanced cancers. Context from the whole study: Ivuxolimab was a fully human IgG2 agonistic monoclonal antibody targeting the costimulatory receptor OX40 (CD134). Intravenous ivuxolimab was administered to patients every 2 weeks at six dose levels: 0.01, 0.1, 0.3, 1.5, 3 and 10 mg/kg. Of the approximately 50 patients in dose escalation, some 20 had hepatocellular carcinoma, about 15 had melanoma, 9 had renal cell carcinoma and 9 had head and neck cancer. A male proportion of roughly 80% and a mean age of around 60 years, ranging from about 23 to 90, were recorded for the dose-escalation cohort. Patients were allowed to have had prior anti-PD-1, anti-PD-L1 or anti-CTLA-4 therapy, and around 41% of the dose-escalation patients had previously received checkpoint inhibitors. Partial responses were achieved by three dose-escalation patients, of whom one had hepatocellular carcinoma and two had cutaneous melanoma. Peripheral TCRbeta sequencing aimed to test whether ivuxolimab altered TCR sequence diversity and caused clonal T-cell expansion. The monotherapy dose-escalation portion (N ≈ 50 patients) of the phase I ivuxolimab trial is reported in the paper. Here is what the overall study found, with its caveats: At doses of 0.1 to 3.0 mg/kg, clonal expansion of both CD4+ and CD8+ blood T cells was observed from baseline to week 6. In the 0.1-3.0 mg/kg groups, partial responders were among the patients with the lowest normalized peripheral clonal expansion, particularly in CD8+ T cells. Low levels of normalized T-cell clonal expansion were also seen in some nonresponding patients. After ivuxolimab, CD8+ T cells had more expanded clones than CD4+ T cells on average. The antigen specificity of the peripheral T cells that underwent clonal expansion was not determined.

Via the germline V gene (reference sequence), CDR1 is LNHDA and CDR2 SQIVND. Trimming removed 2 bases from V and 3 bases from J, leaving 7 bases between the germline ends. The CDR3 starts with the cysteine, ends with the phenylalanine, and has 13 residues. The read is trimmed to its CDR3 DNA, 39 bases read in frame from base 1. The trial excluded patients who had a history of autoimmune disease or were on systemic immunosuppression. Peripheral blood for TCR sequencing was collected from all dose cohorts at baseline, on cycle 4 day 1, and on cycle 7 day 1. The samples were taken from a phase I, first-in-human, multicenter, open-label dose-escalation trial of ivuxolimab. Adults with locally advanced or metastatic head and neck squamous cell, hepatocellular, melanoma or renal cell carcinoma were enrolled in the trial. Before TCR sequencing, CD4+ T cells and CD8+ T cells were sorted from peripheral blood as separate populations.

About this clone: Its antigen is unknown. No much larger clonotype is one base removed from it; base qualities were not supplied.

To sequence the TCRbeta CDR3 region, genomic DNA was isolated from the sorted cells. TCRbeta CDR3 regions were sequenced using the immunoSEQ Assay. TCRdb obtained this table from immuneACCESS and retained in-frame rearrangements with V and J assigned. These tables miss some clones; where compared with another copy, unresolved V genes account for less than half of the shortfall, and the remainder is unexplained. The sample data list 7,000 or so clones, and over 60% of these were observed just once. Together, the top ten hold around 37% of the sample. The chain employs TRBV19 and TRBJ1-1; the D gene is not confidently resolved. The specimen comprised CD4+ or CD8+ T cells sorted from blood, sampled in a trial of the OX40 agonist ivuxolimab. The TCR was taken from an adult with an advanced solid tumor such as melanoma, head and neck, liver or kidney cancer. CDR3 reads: CASSITAYTEAFF. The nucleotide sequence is TGTGCCAGTAGTATAACGGCATACACTGAAGCTTTCTTT.